The 20 T cell receptor beta chains reported below all come from one sample, sequenced in a study of blood T cell repertoires in COVID-19. Clones were read by immunoSEQ multiplex PCR, and TCRdb kept only the in-frame ones, dropping some. Of roughly 150,000 clones detected, approximately 91% appear once; the ten largest clones hold approximately 2%. The sample was peripheral blood. Receptors were obtained from a man between 18 and 29 years old with acute or convalescent COVID-19.

The J gene is TRBJ1-2, the V gene TRBV5-4; D is ambiguous. Germline CDR1 reads SGHNT; CDR2 reads YYREEE (reference sequence). This CDR3 contains 13 residues. The V gene lost 0 bases and the J gene lost 4 bases, with 7 bases spanning the gap. CDR3 sequence reads: CASSLGYGYGYTF. The CDR3 DNA is TGTGCCAGCAGCTTGGGTTACGGCTATGGCTACACCTTC.

The chain joins TRBV27 to TRBJ1-2; a weak D match, TRBD1 (6 bases). V lost 0 bases and J 5 bases, leaving 13 bases between the germline ends. Germline V lookup: CDR1 MNHEY, CDR2 SMNVEV (reference sequence). CDR3 length equals 15 residues. CDR3 residues: CASSLSSWGLYGYTF. DNA for the CDR3: TGTGCCAGCAGTTTATCAAGTTGGGGGCTGTATGGCTACACCTTC.

The chain combines TRBV4-1 with TRBJ1-6; 8 nucleotides align to TRBD1. This CDR3 is 17 amino acids long. Germline V gene sequence: CDR1 MGHRA, CDR2 YSYEKL. V trimming: 4 bases; J trimming: 5 bases; junction bases outside the gene matches: 10. The CDR3 DNA reads TGCGCCAGCAGCCGAGGTTTACAGGGGGGGGATAATTCACCCCTCCACTTT. Residues: CASSRGLQGGDNSPLHF.

This clone was observed a handful of times. V is TRBV5-5 and J is TRBJ1-4; D remains ambiguous. V gave up 1 base and J gave up 2 bases, with 6 bases separating them. Germline CDR1 SGHKS, CDR2 YYEKEE (reference sequence). The CDR3 is 14 residues long. This CDR3 reads CASSLFETNEKLFF. The DNA of the CDR3 is TGTGCCAGCAGCTTGTTCGAGACTAATGAAAAACTGTTTTTT.

The chain employs TRBV3-1 (or the pseudogene TRBV3-2) and TRBJ2-2; D gene ambiguous. From germline, CDR1 is LGHDT and CDR2 YNNKEL (reference sequence). Trimming shortened V by 6 bases and J by 2 bases, and 4 bases separated the two germline ends. The CDR3 contains 12 residues. The CDR3 nucleotides are TGTGCCAGCAGTTCAAACACCGGGGAGCTGTTTTTT. This gives the protein CASSSNTGELFF.

The rearrangement links TRBV29-1 to TRBJ1-1; 7 bases align to TRBD1. With 5 bases clipped from V and 2 bases from J, the junction kept 11 bases outside the gene matches. Germline V gene lookup returns CDR1 SQVTM and CDR2 ANQGSEA. This CDR3 region has 15 residues. CDR3 loop: CSVLRTGVLNTEAFF. The CDR3 nucleotides are TGCAGCGTTCTACGAACAGGGGTTTTAAACACTGAAGCTTTCTTT. The whole variable domain, remainder taken from reference TRBV29-1 and TRBJ1-1, is SAVISQKPSRDICQRGTSLTIQCQVDSQVTMMFWYRQQPGQSLTLIATANQGSEATYESGFVIDKFPISRPNLTFSTLTVSNMSPEDSSIYLCSVLRTGVLNTEAFFGQGTRLTVV.

This clone was found a few times. This sequence joins TRBV7-6 and TRBJ1-2; the match to TRBD1 covers 8 bases. CDR1 and CDR2 (germline): SGHVS, FNYEAQ. V gave up 5 bases and J gave up 3 bases; unmatched junction bases: 14. CDR3 length: 17 residues. The chain's CDR3 is CASSPQTDPGGYYGYTF. In nucleotides, the CDR3 is TGTGCCAGCAGCCCACAAACGGACCCAGGGGGCTACTATGGCTACACCTTC.

V usage is TRBV29-1 and J usage is TRBJ2-7; D is possibly TRBD1 (6 bases). Trimming shortened V by 5 bases and J by 4 bases, and 12 bases separated the two germline ends. Germline CDR1 is SQVTM and CDR2 is ANQGSEA. This CDR3 contains 12 residues. The CDR3 protein is CSVFTGPYEQYF. CDR3 nucleotide sequence: TGCAGCGTTTTCACAGGGCCTTACGAGCAGTACTTC.

The V call is TRBV19, the J call TRBJ2-1; 10 positions agree with TRBD1. CDR1 is LNHDA, CDR2 SQIVND, per germline (reference sequence). The trim removed 4 bases at V and 6 bases at J, leaving 9 bases unmatched. The CDR3 runs to 16 residues. The CDR3 bases are TGTGCCAGTAGTACCCAACGACAGGGGGCGAGCAATGAGCAGTTCTTC. Residues: CASSTQRQGASNEQFF.

The gene calls are TRBV19 and TRBJ1-6; the D is unclear. The CDR3 length is 16 residues. V was clipped by 1 base and J by 7 bases, with 14 bases between them. Looked up from germline, CDR1 is LNHDA and CDR2 is SQIVND (reference sequence). The CDR3 sequence is CASSIAQAARNSPLHF. CDR3 bases: TGTGCCAGTAGTATAGCTCAGGCCGCCCGAAATTCACCCCTCCACTTT.

CDR3 nucleotides: TGTGCCAGCAGTGTCCTGACAGGGCCCTACAATGAGCAGTTCTTC. Translating gives CASSVLTGPYNEQFF. The chain carries TRBV27 and TRBJ2-1; 7 bases are a match to TRBD1. J was trimmed by 2 bases and V by 5 bases; bases with no gene match: 6. This CDR3 has 15 amino acids. Germline values: CDR1 MNHEY, CDR2 SMNVEV (reference sequence).

The chain employs TRBV28 and TRBJ2-7; 14 bases agree with TRBD2. Germline assignment: CDR1 MDHEN and CDR2 SYDVKM. This CDR3 region has 18 residues. V was pared by 6 bases and J by 3 bases, with 13 bases of the junction left unmatched. The CDR3 sequence is CASSRGLAGGVQGYEQYF. The DNA of the CDR3 is TGTGCCAGCAGCCGCGGACTAGCGGGAGGAGTTCAGGGCTACGAGCAGTACTTC.

This chain uses TRBV4-1 with TRBJ2-7, with 8 bases lining up with TRBD2. Germline CDR1 and CDR2: MGHRA and YSYEKL. V lost 5 bases to trimming and J lost 3 bases; unmatched junction nucleotides: 3. There are 13 residues in the CDR3. This chain's CDR3 is CASSDTSGYEQYF. Written as DNA, the CDR3 is TGCGCCAGCAGCGATACTAGCGGCTACGAGCAGTACTTC.

In nucleotides, the CDR3 is TGTGCCAGCAGCCACCGCGGAAACCGCGCTTCACCCCTCCACTTT. It encodes CASSHRGNRASPLHF. The V call is TRBV3-1 (or the pseudogene TRBV3-2), the J call TRBJ1-6; no definite D call. CDR1 and CDR2 from the germline V gene are LGHDT and YNNKEL (reference sequence). The germline V and J ends were trimmed by 3 bases and 9 bases, with 15 bases remaining between them. The CDR3 has 15 amino acids.

The chain is built from TRBV4-1 and TRBJ2-1; 10 nucleotides align to TRBD2. Germline CDR1 and CDR2: MGHRA and YSYEKL. The CDR3 loop spans 16 amino acids. Trimming cost V 4 bases and J 15 bases; bases outside gene matches: 18. The CDR3 nucleotides are TGCGCCAGCAGCCGCCTGAGCGGACTAGCGGAGGCAGAGGGGTTCTTC. Amino acid sequence: CASSRLSGLAEAEGFF.

This clone was picked up one time. This chain uses TRBV11-3 with TRBJ1-1; TRBD1 is a possible D gene (5 bases). The CDR3 contains 15 residues. Germline lookup yields CDR1 SGHNT and CDR2 YENEEA. V lost 2 bases, J lost 4 bases, and 14 bases lay in between. CDR3 amino acids: CASSLRGALPTEAFF. For the CDR3, the DNA is TGTGCCAGCAGCTTAAGGGGCGCCCTTCCCACTGAAGCTTTCTTT.

This clone was observed a few times. This chain uses TRBV20-1 with TRBJ1-1; D not certain. Per germline, CDR1 DFQATT and CDR2 SNEGSKA (reference sequence). V lost 7 bases to trimming and J lost 5 bases, with 11 bases between them. The CDR3 length is 11 residues. The CDR3 reads CSVPIRTEAFF. Written as DNA, the CDR3 is TGCAGTGTCCCAATACGGACTGAAGCTTTCTTT.

The V and J genes are TRBV20-1 and TRBJ2-7, with 9 bases aligning to TRBD1. CDR3 length: 12 residues. Germline V gene data show CDR1 as DFQATT and CDR2 as SNEGSKA (reference sequence). J gave up 7 bases and V 4 bases, and 5 bases lay outside the gene matches. The CDR3, as DNA: TGCAGTGCTATTGACAGGGGGAGGGAGCAGTACTTC. The encoded protein is CSAIDRGREQYF.

The chain has TRBV5-1 and TRBJ2-5, with a tentative D call TRBD1 (6 bases). The CDR3 is 14 residues long. The germline V gene has CDR1 SGHRS and CDR2 YFSETQ. Trimming shortened V by 4 bases and J by 2 bases, and 12 bases separated the two germline ends. CDR3 DNA sequence: TGCGCCAGCAGCCCGACTACAGGGCAAGAGACCCAGTACTTC. The encoded protein is CASSPTTGQETQYF.

The CDR3 spells CSVDLRNTEAFF. CDR3 coding DNA: TGCAGCGTTGATCTTCGGAACACTGAAGCTTTCTTT. This chain uses TRBV29-1 with TRBJ1-1; no definite D call. The CDR3 contains 12 residues. The germline V gene encodes CDR1 SQVTM and CDR2 ANQGSEA. V lost 3 bases, J lost 1 base, and 6 bases lay in between. The complete variable domain, with remaining parts taken from reference TRBV29-1 and TRBJ1-1, reads SAVISQKPSRDICQRGTSLTIQCQVDSQVTMMFWYRQQPGQSLTLIATANQGSEATYESGFVIDKFPISRPNLTFSTLTVSNMSPEDSSIYLCSVDLRNTEAFFGQGTRLTVV.